Each of the 6 T cell receptor beta chains below was sequenced from the same sample in a study of spatial heterogeneity in lung cancer. Overall study findings and caveats: Expanded intratumoral alpha and beta TCR counts tracked tumor mutation counts.

The time point was: sample taken at primary tumor resection. TCRdb itself ran the 5' RACE reads through MiXCR, one entry per CDR3 protein. The data hold 9,500 to 12,000 distinct CDR3 sequences, with approximately 8% observed a single time. Their antigen targets remain unknown. The material sequenced was lung tumor tissue, taken at surgery. These receptor sequences come from a female donor with early-stage non-small cell lung cancer.

This clonotype is labeled as medium-sized. The chain employs TRBV7-2 and TRBJ1-3; D is undetermined. CDR3 length: 12 amino acids. Trimming removed 4 bases at V and 5 bases at J, with 6 bases between. Germline V gene sequence: CDR1 SGHTA, CDR2 FQGNSA. The CDR3 loop reads CASSSERNTIYF. The CDR3 coding sequence is TGTGCCAGCAGCTCGGAACGAAACACCATATATTTT.

The rearrangement joins TRBV7-9 to TRBJ2-2; D is perhaps TRBD1 (5 bases). The CDR3 totals 15 residues. V lost 5 bases to trimming and J lost 3 bases, with 13 bases between them. Germline CDR1 reads SEHNR; CDR2 reads FQNEAQ (reference sequence). The CDR3 sequence is CASSGGAQDTGELFF. CDR3 nucleotides: TGTGCCAGCAGCGGTGGGGCGCAGGACACCGGGGAGCTGTTTTTT.

There are many counts of this clonotype. The chain couples TRBV20-1 to TRBJ2-3, with D unclear. The CDR3 sequence is 13 residues long. The germline V gene encodes CDR1 DFQATT and CDR2 SNEGSKA (reference sequence). V lost 5 bases, J lost 0 bases, and 9 bases lay in between. The CDR3 DNA follows: TGCAGTGCTCCCTTTTCAAGCACAGATACGCAGTATTTT. This gives the protein CSAPFSSTDTQYF.

This clonotype was detected many times. CDR3 bases: TGCAGTGCTAGAGGAGACAGGGGGTCCTACGAGCAGTACTTC. Translated: CSARGDRGSYEQYF. The chain links TRBV20-1 to TRBJ2-7; 9 bases agree with TRBD1. This CDR3 region has 14 residues. Germline assignment: CDR1 DFQATT and CDR2 SNEGSKA (reference sequence). The V gene end was trimmed by 1 base and the J gene end by 1 base; junction bases not matched to a gene: 2.

This clonotype is a singleton in its sample. This sequence may be a read error, since a much larger clone differs from it by one base. The chain carries TRBV6-5 and TRBJ1-6; 8 bases align to TRBD1. The CDR3 length is 15 residues. CDR1 and CDR2 from the germline V gene are MNHEY and SVGAGI. The CDR3 sequence is CASSYGQGMGSRLHF. The CDR3 nucleotides are TGTGCCAGCAGTTACGGACAGGGAATGGGATCACGCCTCCACTTT.

This clonotype was counted many times. The chain links TRBV7-2 to TRBJ2-3; TRBD1 is a possible D gene (6 bases). From germline, CDR1 is SGHTA and CDR2 FQGNSA. This CDR3 is built from 15 residues. The ends were cut back, 5 bases at V and 5 bases at J, with 17 bases in the middle. CDR3: CASSRGFYREDTQYF. The CDR3 DNA follows: TGTGCCAGCAGCCGAGGGTTTTACAGGGAAGATACGCAGTATTTT.